This passage covers 21 T cell receptor beta chains from one sample sequenced in a study of T-cell reconstitution after alpha-beta-depleted transplantation in children. Using unique molecular identifiers, the investigators prepared the TCRbeta library. TCRdb ran MiXCR on the PCR reads and lists one entry per CDR3 protein. The profile covers roughly 300,000 distinct CDR3 sequences, with more than 9% appearing a single time and roughly a tenth taken by the ten largest. The specimen comprised PBMCs from the stem cell graft donor, sampled from the stem cell graft. The receptors originated from a human donor who donated a stem cell graft to a child with SCID.

The sample holds many counts of this clonotype. The CDR3 sequence is CASSGMGTSGANVLTF. CDR3 nucleotides: TGTGCCAGCAGCGGTATGGGGACGTCTGGGGCCAACGTCCTGACTTTC. The chain uses TRBV5-5 and TRBJ2-6; D tentatively fits TRBD1 or TRBD2 (5 bases each). V lost 4 bases to trimming and J lost 1 base, with 12 bases between them. This CDR3 spans 16 amino acids. Germline V CDR1 and CDR2: SGHKS, YYEKEE (reference sequence).

This chain connects TRBV7-2 to TRBJ1-4; D is perhaps TRBD1 (5 bases). Deletions cut 5 bases from V and 4 bases from J, with 14 bases between. From germline, CDR1 is SGHTA and CDR2 FQGNSA. The CDR3 loop spans 15 amino acids. CDR3 region: CASSPRGGYNEKLFF. The DNA of the CDR3 is TGTGCCAGCAGCCCCCGGGGGGGGTATAATGAAAAACTGTTTTTT.

This clonotype was counted at least ten times. The CDR3 DNA reads TGCGCCAGCAGCTTGAATCGTGATGAGCAGTTCTTC. Encoded protein: CASSLNRDEQFF. This chain joins TRBV5-1 and TRBJ2-1; no firm D call. Germline values: CDR1 SGHRS, CDR2 YFSETQ. This CDR3 has 12 residues. V lost 1 base and J 8 bases, leaving 7 bases between the germline ends. Drawing the rest from reference TRBV5-1 and TRBJ2-1, the complete variable domain is KAGVTQTPRYLIKTRGQQVTLSCSPISGHRSVSWYQQTPGQGLQFLFEYFSETQRNKGNFPGRFSGRQFSNSRSEMNVSTLELGDSALYLCASSLNRDEQFFGPGTRLTVL.

This clonotype showed up just a few times. The chain carries TRBV20-1 and TRBJ2-1, with D tentatively TRBD1 or TRBD2 (5 bases each). Germline values: CDR1 DFQATT, CDR2 SNEGSKA (reference sequence). V lost 4 bases and J lost 2, with 15 bases in between. The CDR3 runs 15 residues. CDR3 in DNA: TGCAGTGCTATGGCCGGGACCCGAACCTACAATGAGCAGTTCTTC. Encoded protein: CSAMAGTRTYNEQFF.

Ten or more counts support this clonotype. The chain combines TRBV12-3 or TRBV12-4 with TRBJ2-5; the match to TRBD1 covers 9 bases. The junction had 8 bases not matched to a gene; V was cut back by 7 bases and J by 2 bases. This CDR3 is built from 15 residues. CDR3: CASNTDRGLQETQYF. As DNA, the CDR3 is TGTGCCAGCAACACGGACAGGGGTCTGCAAGAGACCCAGTACTTC.

The rearrangement joins TRBV4-1 to TRBJ1-6; D gene unclear. The germline V gene encodes CDR1 MGHRA and CDR2 YSYEKL. V lost 0 bases to trimming and J lost 7 bases, with 13 bases between them. The CDR3 totals 16 residues. The CDR3 bases are TGCGCCAGCAGCCAAGACGCAAATTGGAAGAATTCACCCCTCCACTTT. It translates to CASSQDANWKNSPLHF.

The chain couples TRBV2 to TRBJ2-2; unclear D gene. The germline CDR1 and CDR2 sequences are SNHLY and FYNNEI. Trimming removed 5 bases at V and 4 bases at J, with 5 bases between. This CDR3 has 12 residues. The CDR3 protein is CASSTPTGELFF. The DNA of the CDR3 is TGTGCCAGCAGTACTCCCACCGGGGAGCTGTTTTTT.

This clonotype was recorded at least ten times. This chain uses TRBV13 with TRBJ2-7; a possible D gene is TRBD2 (5 bases). V shed 5 bases and J shed 3 bases, with 20 bases lying between them. Germline CDR1 PRHDT, CDR2 FYEKMQ (reference sequence). This CDR3 spans 16 amino acids. The CDR3 region is CASSLLKGRRFYEQYF. The CDR3, as DNA: TGTGCCAGCAGCCTCCTGAAAGGGAGAAGATTCTACGAGCAGTACTTC.

This clonotype was seen more than once but under ten times. The chain joins TRBV5-1 to TRBJ2-5; 12 nucleotides agree with TRBD1. The CDR3 contains 15 residues. CDR1 is SGHRS and CDR2 is YFSETQ in the germline V gene. J was trimmed by 5 bases and V by 6 bases; bases with no gene match: 8. This chain's CDR3 is CASTPGQGALETQYF. CDR3 sequence (DNA): TGCGCCAGCACCCCGGGACAGGGGGCCTTGGAGACCCAGTACTTC.

This clonotype was counted a few times. The chain couples TRBV12-5 to TRBJ1-6; D possibly corresponds to TRBD1 (5 bases). Looked up from germline, CDR1 is LGHNT and CDR2 is FRNRAP. V was shortened by 0 bases and J by 8 bases, with 11 bases between the two germline ends. CDR3 length: 15 residues. CDR3: CASGLVVGDDSPLHF. DNA for the CDR3: TGTGCTAGTGGTTTGGTTGTGGGGGATGATTCACCCCTCCACTTT.

This clonotype occurred many times. This chain links TRBV7-2 with TRBJ2-5; no clear D gene. This CDR3 is 14 amino acids long. Trimming removed 1 base at V and 1 base at J, with 7 bases between. Germline V gene sequence: CDR1 SGHTA, CDR2 FQGNSA. In nucleotides, the CDR3 is TGTGCCAGCAGCTTAGGCGCCTTCCAAGAGACCCAGTACTTC. Its translation is CASSLGAFQETQYF.

The rearrangement uses TRBV11-2 and TRBJ2-2; D gene uncertain. The CDR3 covers 18 residues. Germline V CDR1 and CDR2: SGHAT, FQNNGV. The germline V and J ends were trimmed by 1 base and 0 bases, with 15 bases remaining between them. The CDR3 loop reads CASSLVVISIANTGELFF. As DNA, the CDR3 is TGTGCCAGCAGCTTAGTCGTAATTAGCATCGCGAACACCGGGGAGCTGTTTTTT.

V is TRBV12-3 or TRBV12-4 and J is TRBJ2-5, with a weak D call TRBD2 (7 bases). The CDR3 has 14 amino acids. The ends were cut back, 3 bases at V and 5 bases at J, with 13 bases in the middle. The CDR3 protein is CASSLGGAIETQYF. As DNA, the CDR3 is TGTGCCAGCAGTTTGGGGGGGGCGATTGAGACCCAGTACTTC.

In this sample, this clonotype turned up a few times. For the CDR3, the DNA is TGCAGCGTTGAAGGTACTCCGACTAGCGGGGGTGTAGATACGCAGTATTTT. Translated: CSVEGTPTSGGVDTQYF. The chain joins TRBV29-1 to TRBJ2-3; 12 nucleotides match TRBD2. CDR3 length: 17 residues. Trimming at V came to 1 base and at J to 5 bases, leaving 10 bases not matched to a gene. Germline V gives CDR1 SQVTM, CDR2 ANQGSEA.

This clonotype was picked up a small number of times. The chain is built from TRBV4-1 and TRBJ1-1, with TRBD1 matching over 7 bases. This CDR3 has 13 residues. The V gene's germline CDR1 is MGHRA and CDR2 YSYEKL. V lost 6 bases and J lost 6; bases outside the gene matches: 7. The CDR3: CASREQGHAEAFF. The CDR3 DNA follows: TGCGCCAGCAGAGAACAGGGGCATGCTGAAGCTTTCTTT.

This clonotype was seen repeatedly, ten times or more. The chain recombines TRBV9 with TRBJ2-1, with D unresolved. The CDR3 is made up of 16 amino acids. Germline-derived CDR1 and CDR2 are SGDLS and YYNGEE. The V gene lost 0 bases and the J gene lost 0 bases, with 10 bases spanning the gap. CDR3 bases: TGTGCCAGCAGCGTAGGGGGTTCGAGCTCCTACAATGAGCAGTTCTTC. Its translation: CASSVGGSSSYNEQFF. Drawing the rest from reference TRBV9 and TRBJ2-1, the complete variable domain is DSGVTQTPKHLITATGQRVTLRCSPRSGDLSVYWYQQSLDQGLQFLIQYYNGEERAKGNILERFSAQQFPDLHSELNLSSLELGDSALYFCASSVGGSSSYNEQFFGPGTRLTVL.

This clonotype turned up a few times. This chain uses TRBV5-5 with TRBJ2-5; no reliable D call. The CDR3 has 14 residues. V was pared by 1 base and J by 2 bases, with 9 bases between. Germline V CDR1 and CDR2: SGHKS, YYEKEE (reference sequence). The CDR3 here is CASSLTDWQETQYF. DNA for the CDR3: TGTGCCAGCAGCTTGACGGATTGGCAAGAGACCCAGTACTTC. The full variable domain, completed using reference TRBV5-5 and TRBJ2-5, is DAGVTQSPTHLIKTRGQQVTLRCSPISGHKSVSWYQQVLGQGPQFIFQYYEKEERGRGNFPDRFSARQFPNYSSELNVNALLLGDSALYLCASSLTDWQETQYFGPGTRLLVL.

The chain combines TRBV2 with TRBJ2-7; TRBD1 is a possible D gene (5 bases). The CDR3 spans 13 residues. V shed 6 bases and J shed 7 bases, with 16 bases lying between them. Looked up from germline, CDR1 is SNHLY and CDR2 is FYNNEI. The CDR3 bases are TGTGCCAGCAGGACAGTACGAATAGGGGAGCAGTACTTC. Translating it yields CASRTVRIGEQYF.

This clonotype was detected many times. The chain employs TRBV6-5 and TRBJ2-3; D unclear. The V gene lost 2 bases and the J gene lost 2 bases, with 14 bases spanning the gap. The CDR3 is made up of 16 amino acids. CDR1 and CDR2 from the germline V gene are MNHEY and SVGAGI. The CDR3 nucleotides are TGTGCCAGCAGTTACCGGGCTTACGACCTCACAGATACGCAGTATTTT. Its protein is CASSYRAYDLTDTQYF.

The rearrangement links TRBV11-2 to TRBJ1-5, with 9 bases fitting TRBD1. Germline CDR1 and CDR2: SGHAT and FQNNGV. The CDR3 extends over 17 amino acids. Trimming removed 1 base from V and 6 bases from J; junction bases left unmatched: 10. The CDR3 reads CASSLGPRTGVIQPQHF. The CDR3 nucleotides read TGTGCCAGCAGCTTAGGGCCTCGGACAGGGGTCATTCAGCCCCAGCATTTT.

This clonotype has more than one count but fewer than ten. The chain carries TRBV6-1 and TRBJ1-5; a possible D gene is TRBD1 (5 bases). The ends were cut back, 8 bases at V and 1 base at J, with 12 bases in the middle. The CDR3 length is 14 residues. Per the germline V gene, CDR1 is MNHNS and CDR2 is SASEGT. In DNA, the CDR3 is TGTGCCAGCCTAGGACATACCAGCAATCAGCCCCAGCATTTT. Residues: CASLGHTSNQPQHF.